These 8 T cell receptor beta chains originate from one sample sequenced in a study of T cells after yellow fever vaccination. Via MiXCR, TCRdb re-called the 5' RACE reads, giving one row per CDR3 protein. In the table there are 450,000 to 600,000 distinct CDR3 sequences, approximately 13% of which are singletons. This sample comprised PBMCs, obtained on the day of the yellow fever booster vaccination. The receptors shown here come from a man aged 25-45 years who received the YFV17D yellow fever vaccine.

This clonotype appeared a few times. The CDR3 DNA reads as TGTGCCACCCGCTATGGGCGAGCGACTAGCACAGATACGCAGTATTTT. It encodes CATRYGRATSTDTQYF. The V gene is TRBV7-8, the J gene TRBJ2-3; unclear D gene. V was pared by 10 bases and J by 0 bases, with 20 bases between. Per the germline V gene, CDR1 is SGHVS and CDR2 is FQNEAQ. The CDR3 loop spans 16 amino acids.

This clonotype was counted many times. The V call is TRBV12-3 or TRBV12-4, the J call TRBJ2-1; weak D call: TRBD2 (5 bases). CDR3 length equals 12 residues. Trimming took 9 bases from V and 6 from J, leaving 12 bases between them. The CDR3 DNA is TGTGCCAGTTCGGGAACTGCCAATGAGCAGTTCTTC. Protein sequence: CASSGTANEQFF.

This clonotype was seen more than once but under ten times. The chain recombines TRBV29-1 with TRBJ2-3; 14 positions agree with TRBD2. The CDR3 has 13 amino acids. Germline V CDR1 and CDR2: SQVTM, ANQGSEA. Germline trimming cut 6 bases from V and 6 bases from J; bases unmatched to any gene: 2. This chain's CDR3 is CSVGTSGSDTQYF. The DNA of the CDR3 is TGCAGCGTCGGGACTAGCGGGAGTGATACGCAGTATTTT.

The J gene is TRBJ2-7, the V gene TRBV12-3 or TRBV12-4, with D uncertain. Trimming cost V 5 bases and J 3 bases, with 11 bases left between them. The CDR3 is 13 amino acids. CDR3 DNA: TGTGCCAGCAGTCCACACAGATACTACGAGCAGTACTTC. As protein: CASSPHRYYEQYF.

The chain employs TRBV27 and TRBJ2-7, with D possibly matching TRBD2 (6 bases). V was clipped by 6 bases and J by 2 bases, with 14 bases between them. The CDR3 runs 14 residues. Germline V gene lookup returns CDR1 MNHEY and CDR2 SMNVEV (reference sequence). For the CDR3, the DNA is TGTGCCAGCAGCTGGACGGGCGGGGCCTACGAGCAGTACTTC. It encodes CASSWTGGAYEQYF.

J is TRBJ2-2 and V is TRBV4-3; 7 nucleotides line up with TRBD2. Germline CDR1 LGHNA, CDR2 YSLEER. This CDR3 comprises 16 residues. Unmatched junction bases numbered 4, after V lost 2 bases and J lost 1 base. This chain's CDR3 is CASSQRGRVNTGELFF. The CDR3 nucleotides read TGCGCCAGCAGCCAAAGAGGGAGGGTGAACACCGGGGAGCTGTTTTTT.

The chain joins TRBV6-6 to TRBJ2-7; TRBD1 matches 9 bases. The CDR3 consists of 12 residues. V lost 11 bases and J lost 4; bases outside the gene matches: 6. The germline gives CDR1 MNHNY, CDR2 SVGAGI (reference sequence). CDR3 amino acids: CAATGGSYEQYF. DNA for the CDR3: TGTGCCGCAACAGGGGGCTCTTACGAGCAGTACTTC.

This chain uses TRBV6-5 with TRBJ1-2; TRBD1 matches 7 bases. CDR3 size: 14 residues. Germline CDR1 is MNHEY and CDR2 is SVGAGI. Unmatched junction bases numbered 4, after V lost 2 bases and J lost 4 bases. The CDR3 nucleotides read TGTGCCAGCAGTTACGCGGGACAGCTCTATGGCTACACCTTC. Protein sequence: CASSYAGQLYGYTF.